Each of the 14 T cell receptor beta chains below was sequenced from the same sample in a study of T-cell memory formation after mild COVID-19. From the 5' RACE reads, TCRdb called clonotypes with MiXCR, one entry per CDR3 protein. The sample lists under 300,000 distinct CDR3 sequences; roughly 8.2% were seen once. Specimen: PBMCs or a T cell subset sorted from them (not recorded which). These receptors all stem from a man aged 18 to 29 who had mild COVID-19 (a few samples of this study predate the infection). Cell type and time point are not known.

Comment on this clonotype: The junction departs from germline at one end; a sequencing error may be responsible. The rearrangement uses TRBV7-7 and TRBJ2-1; D gene unclear. Looked up from germline, CDR1 is SSHAT and CDR2 is FNYEAQ (reference sequence). CDR3 size: 13 residues. The CDR3 bases are TGTGCTAGCAGCCCCCTCAGCTACAATGAGCAGTTCTTC. Protein: CASSPLSYNEQFF. Complete variable domain (other parts from reference TRBV7-7 and TRBJ2-1): GAGVSQSPRYKVTKRGQDVTLRCDPISSHATLYWYQQALGQGPEFLTYFNYEAQPDKSGLPSDRFSAERPEGSISTLTIQRTEQRDSAMYRCASSPLSYNEQFFGPGTRLTVL.

This clonotype appeared many times. The chain has TRBV7-2 and TRBJ2-7, with D perhaps being TRBD1 or TRBD2 (5 bases each). The CDR3 extends over 15 amino acids. Germline CDR1 SGHTA, CDR2 FQGNSA. Trimming stripped 5 bases from V and 1 base from J, with 15 bases between. The CDR3 DNA reads as TGTGCCAGCAGCCTTGGGGGTAGCGCGTCCTACGAGCAGTACTTC. Its translation: CASSLGGSASYEQYF.

Only a few counts were recorded for this clonotype. The V gene is TRBV4-2, the J gene TRBJ2-5, with D possibly being TRBD1 (5 bases). This CDR3 has 15 residues. Per germline, CDR1 LGHNA and CDR2 YNFKEQ. Trimming left V 0 bases short and J 2 bases short, with 10 bases between. Written as DNA, the CDR3 is TGTGCCAGCAGCCAAGAGGGGCTAATTCAAGAGACCCAGTACTTC. Its protein is CASSQEGLIQETQYF.

This clonotype has more than one count but fewer than ten. CDR3 loop: CASSLPRAKNIQYF. The CDR3 region has the DNA TGTGCCAGCAGCTTACCAAGGGCCAAAAACATTCAGTACTTC. The V gene is TRBV5-4, the J gene TRBJ2-4; D call uncertain. The V gene lost 2 bases and the J gene lost 1 base, with 7 bases spanning the gap. From germline, CDR1 is SGHNT and CDR2 YYREEE (reference sequence). CDR3 length: 14 residues.

The gene calls are TRBV6-5 and TRBJ1-3; D possibly corresponds to TRBD1 (5 bases). The CDR3 runs to 14 residues. Germline V gene data show CDR1 as MNHEY and CDR2 as SVGAGI. V was pared by 5 bases and J by 7 bases, with 15 bases between. The chain's CDR3 is CASSPSLGENTIYF. The CDR3 nucleotides are TGTGCCAGCAGTCCAAGTTTGGGGGAGAACACCATATATTTT.

This clonotype has just a few counts. The CDR3 DNA is TGTGCCATCATGGAACAGAGCACCTATGGCTACACCTTC. Amino acids: CAIMEQSTYGYTF. The chain combines TRBV10-3 with TRBJ1-2; no reliable D call. V was shortened by 7 bases and J by 4 bases, with 13 bases between the two germline ends. CDR3 size: 13 residues. Germline lookup yields CDR1 ENHRY and CDR2 SYGVKD.

Only a few counts were recorded for this clonotype. V is TRBV4-1 and J is TRBJ1-2; D is undetermined. CDR1 is MGHRA and CDR2 is YSYEKL in the germline V gene. The CDR3 covers 14 residues. V lost 1 base and J lost 6, with 12 bases in between. This CDR3 is CASSQVPGSDGYTF. The CDR3 DNA reads as TGCGCCAGCAGCCAAGTCCCGGGCTCAGATGGCTACACCTTC.

This clonotype was counted a few times. This chain links TRBV20-1 with TRBJ1-5; no clear D gene. Germline assignment: CDR1 DFQATT and CDR2 SNEGSKA (reference sequence). The V and J ends lost 6 bases and 2 bases respectively, with 11 bases between them. The CDR3 has 13 amino acids. The CDR3 DNA is TGCAGTGCCCGGACCGACCGCAATCAGCCCCAGCATTTT. Encoded protein: CSARTDRNQPQHF.

This clonotype was seen ten or more times. The rearrangement joins TRBV5-1 to TRBJ1-2; tentative D call: TRBD1 (5 bases). The V gene lost 0 bases and the J gene lost 4 bases, with 10 bases spanning the gap. CDR3 size: 14 residues. CDR1 is SGHRS, CDR2 YFSETQ, per germline. The chain's CDR3 is CASSLAQGGYGYTF. CDR3 DNA: TGCGCCAGCAGCTTGGCGCAGGGAGGCTATGGCTACACCTTC.

The chain uses TRBV29-1 and TRBJ2-5; D is tentatively TRBD1 or TRBD2 (7 bases each). Trimming cost V 1 base and J 5 bases, with 17 bases left between them. Germline-derived CDR1 and CDR2 are SQVTM and ANQGSEA. The length of the CDR3 is 15 residues. CDR3 residues: CSVEVQGRVTETQYF. CDR3 nucleotides: TGCAGCGTTGAAGTACAGGGGAGGGTGACGGAGACCCAGTACTTC.

In its sample, this clonotype was seen a few times. The V gene is TRBV6-1, the J gene TRBJ1-2, with 8 nucleotides matching TRBD1. V lost 1 base, J lost 2 bases, and 6 bases stayed unmatched. Germline V gives CDR1 MNHNS, CDR2 SASEGT. This CDR3 is 16 amino acids long. The CDR3 protein is CASSEGTGYSNYGYTF. The CDR3 DNA reads as TGTGCCAGCAGTGAAGGGACAGGGTACAGCAACTATGGCTACACCTTC.

V and J are TRBV12-3 or TRBV12-4 and TRBJ2-7; 7 bases are shared with TRBD2. With V trimmed by 6 bases and J by 4 bases, 12 bases remained unmatched. The CDR3 totals 15 residues. CDR3 amino acids: CASSLPGAGVYEQYF. DNA of the CDR3: TGTGCCAGCAGCCTCCCCGGGGCGGGGGTGTACGAGCAGTACTTC.

As for this clonotype: Being one base from a much bigger clone, this may be a read error. The chain employs TRBV5-1 and TRBJ2-2, with a possible D match to TRBD1 (5 bases). Germline V lookup: CDR1 SGHRS, CDR2 YFSETQ. Trimming pared 4 bases from V and 5 bases from J, leaving 15 bases between. The CDR3 extends over 15 amino acids. CDR3 sequence: CASSPQVLWTGELFF. The CDR3 DNA follows: TGCGCCAGCAGCCCACAGGTACTCTGGACCGGGGAGCTGTTTTTT.

This clonotype was recorded many times. V gene TRBV5-1 combines with J gene TRBJ2-5, with TRBD2 matching over 12 bases. The CDR3 totals 14 residues. Unmatched junction bases numbered 1, after V lost 4 bases and J lost 3 bases. Germline assignment: CDR1 SGHRS and CDR2 YFSETQ. The chain's CDR3 is CASSRLAGEETQYF. The CDR3 coding sequence is TGCGCCAGCAGCCGACTAGCGGGGGAAGAGACCCAGTACTTC.